Below are 16 T cell receptor beta chains sequenced from a single sample in a study of blood T cell repertoires in COVID-19. The table came from immunoSEQ multiplex PCR; TCRdb's copy has only in-frame clones and leaves some out. The table lists approximately 70,000 clones, 80% to 95% of them singletons. Sequenced: peripheral blood. Receptors were obtained from a human donor with active COVID-19. The donor label of this sample is uncertain.

The chain combines TRBV19 with TRBJ2-2; D is possibly TRBD1 (5 bases). The CDR3 runs to 14 residues. The germline V gene encodes CDR1 LNHDA and CDR2 SQIVND (reference sequence). Trimming took off 5 bases at V and 3 bases at J, with 10 bases between the two ends. The CDR3 DNA reads TGTGCCAGTAGTCCCCGACAGCACACCGGGGAGCTGTTTTTT. It codes for CASSPRQHTGELFF.

The chain joins TRBV7-2 to TRBJ1-4; 9 nucleotides agree with TRBD1. V shed 5 bases and J 7 bases; nucleotides not matched to a gene: 8. Germline-derived CDR1 and CDR2 are SGHTA and FQGNSA. This CDR3 has 15 residues. This CDR3 is CASSAQGAQGEKLFF. CDR3 in DNA: TGTGCCAGCAGCGCACAGGGGGCGCAGGGTGAAAAACTGTTTTTT. Based on the CDR3 plus reference TRBV7-2 and TRBJ1-4, the full variable domain is GAGVSQSPSNKVTEKGKDVELRCDPISGHTALYWYRQSLGQGLEFLIYFQGNSAPDKSGLPSDRFSAERTGGSVSTLTIQRTQQEDSAVYLCASSAQGAQGEKLFFGSGTQLSVL.

This chain links TRBV19 with TRBJ2-7, with a weak D call TRBD2 (6 bases). The CDR3 is made up of 15 amino acids. Trimming took off 3 bases at V and 2 bases at J, with 14 bases between the two ends. Germline V gene sequence: CDR1 LNHDA, CDR2 SQIVND (reference sequence). The CDR3, as DNA: TGTGCCAGTAGTATTAGGCTAGCGCCGACCTACGAGCAGTACTTC. It specifies CASSIRLAPTYEQYF.

The J gene is TRBJ2-7, the V gene TRBV5-1, with 9 bases that match TRBD1. The V gene end was trimmed by 4 bases and the J gene end by 9 bases; junction bases not matched to a gene: 14. Germline-derived CDR1 and CDR2 are SGHRS and YFSETQ. The CDR3 consists of 15 residues. This CDR3 is CASSPTGTGYLGQYF. CDR3 DNA: TGCGCCAGCAGCCCAACCGGGACAGGGTACTTAGGGCAGTACTTC.

V usage is TRBV18 and J usage is TRBJ1-2; no reliable D call. V was clipped by 3 bases and J by 2 bases, with 16 bases between them. CDR1 and CDR2 from the germline V gene are KGHSH and LQKENI. The CDR3 is made up of 16 amino acids. For the CDR3, the DNA is TGTGCCAGCTCACCGATGTCTCTACCGGAGAACTATGGCTACACCTTC. This translates into CASSPMSLPENYGYTF.

The gene calls are TRBV6-1 and TRBJ1-3, with 7 nucleotides matching TRBD1. CDR1 and CDR2 from the germline V gene are MNHNS and SASEGT. Trimming removed 2 bases from V and 4 bases from J; junction bases left unmatched: 8. CDR3 length: 16 residues. The CDR3 here is CASSEKSTGAGNTIYF. Here the CDR3 DNA reads TGTGCCAGCAGTGAAAAGAGTACAGGGGCAGGAAACACCATATATTTT.

This clone was observed once. The rearrangement links TRBV5-1 to TRBJ2-3; TRBD2 aligns across 10 bases. Trimming at V came to 4 bases and at J to 6 bases, leaving 8 bases not matched to a gene. Germline lookup yields CDR1 SGHRS and CDR2 YFSETQ. This CDR3 spans 15 amino acids. This CDR3 is CASSNEREGRDTQYF. The CDR3 DNA sequence: TGCGCCAGCAGCAATGAGCGGGAGGGCCGGGATACGCAGTATTTT.

This chain uses TRBV5-6 with TRBJ1-5; no clear D gene. The germline V and J ends were trimmed by 6 bases and 4 bases, with 14 bases remaining between them. The germline V gene encodes CDR1 SGHDT and CDR2 YYEEEE. The CDR3 contains 14 residues. CDR3: CASTIGIGNQPQHF. The CDR3 bases are TGTGCCAGCACCATCGGAATCGGGAATCAGCCCCAGCATTTT.

The chain joins TRBV7-3 to TRBJ2-2; tentative D call: TRBD2 (7 bases). The CDR3 spans 17 residues. Germline V gene sequence: CDR1 SGHTA, CDR2 FQGTGA. Trimming removed 5 bases from V and 6 bases from J, with 22 bases in between. CDR3 bases: TGTGCCAGCAGCCTCCAAGGGGGGGCAGCCGCCTCCGGGGAGCTGTTTTTT. Translation gives CASSLQGGAAASGELFF.

The V gene is TRBV5-1, the J gene TRBJ1-6; possibly TRBD1 for D (6 bases). CDR3 size: 14 residues. V was pared by 4 bases and J by 9 bases, with 14 bases between. CDR1 SGHRS and CDR2 YFSETQ come from the germline V gene. The CDR3 sequence: CASSRGQSLSPLHF. In DNA, the CDR3 is TGCGCCAGCAGCCGAGGACAGTCTCTTTCACCCCTCCACTTT.

The genes are TRBV9 and TRBJ2-7; 9 bases map to TRBD2. The germline V gene has CDR1 SGDLS and CDR2 YYNGEE. The CDR3 extends over 14 amino acids. With 0 bases clipped from V and 7 bases from J, the junction kept 5 bases outside the gene matches. The CDR3 loop reads CASSVEAGGGEQYF. Here the CDR3 DNA reads TGTGCCAGCAGCGTAGAAGCGGGAGGAGGGGAGCAGTACTTC.

The genes are TRBV18 and TRBJ2-7; a possible D gene is TRBD1 (6 bases). V gave up 4 bases and J gave up 7 bases, with 11 bases separating them. The CDR3 runs 12 residues. Looked up from germline, CDR1 is KGHSH and CDR2 is LQKENI. The DNA of the CDR3 is TGTGCCAGCTCACGGGCAGGGGATGAGCAGTACTTC. Its translation: CASSRAGDEQYF.

This chain links TRBV11-3 with TRBJ2-7, with a weak D call TRBD1 (7 bases). The CDR3 totals 15 residues. Looked up from germline, CDR1 is SGHNT and CDR2 is YENEEA. The V end was cut by 1 base, the J end by 3 bases, with 13 bases between. CDR3 protein: CASSLGPGGFYEQYF. CDR3 coding DNA: TGTGCCAGCAGCTTAGGGCCAGGGGGGTTCTACGAGCAGTACTTC.

J is TRBJ2-7 and V is TRBV6-6; 8 bases align to TRBD1. The V gene end was trimmed by 5 bases and the J gene end by 7 bases; junction bases not matched to a gene: 10. CDR1 MNHNY and CDR2 SVGAGI come from the germline V gene (reference sequence). This CDR3 spans 14 amino acids. This CDR3 is CASSQDRATGEQYF. Written as DNA, the CDR3 is TGTGCCAGCAGTCAGGACAGGGCTACTGGGGAGCAGTACTTC.

This clone was recorded only once. CDR3 sequence: CASSSYRQGLAKNIQYF. In DNA, the CDR3 is TGTGCCAGCAGTTCCTATAGACAGGGTCTAGCCAAAAACATTCAGTACTTC. The chain is built from TRBV6-2 or TRBV6-3 and TRBJ2-4; TRBD1 matches 7 bases. CDR3 length: 17 amino acids. Looked up from germline, CDR1 is MNHEY and CDR2 is SVGEGT. V lost 4 bases, J lost 0 bases, and 9 bases stayed unmatched.

The gene calls are TRBV28 and TRBJ1-3; no firm D call. V gave up 4 bases and J gave up 2 bases, with 12 bases separating them. The CDR3 is 15 amino acids. Germline CDR1 and CDR2: MDHEN and SYDVKM. In DNA, the CDR3 is TGTGCCAGCAGTTCCGACCCAGAGGCTGGAAACACCATATATTTT. It translates to CASSSDPEAGNTIYF.